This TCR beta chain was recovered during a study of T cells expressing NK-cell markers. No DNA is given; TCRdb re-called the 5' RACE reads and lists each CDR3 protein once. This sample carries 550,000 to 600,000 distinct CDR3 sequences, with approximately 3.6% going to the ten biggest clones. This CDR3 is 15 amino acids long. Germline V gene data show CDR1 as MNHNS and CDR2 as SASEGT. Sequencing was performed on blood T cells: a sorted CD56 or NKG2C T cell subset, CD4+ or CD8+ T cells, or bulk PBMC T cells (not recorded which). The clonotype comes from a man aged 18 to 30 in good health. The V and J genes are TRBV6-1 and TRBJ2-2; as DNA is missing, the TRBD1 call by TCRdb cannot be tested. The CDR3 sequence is CASSRNRGLTGELFF.